The rows below give T cell receptor beta chains drawn from one sample of a study of T cells in localized non-small cell lung cancer. Profiled with immunoSEQ multiplex PCR; TCRdb holds only in-frame clones, not every one. The sample carries 10,000 to 12,000 clones, under 55% recorded once. Source: lymph node tissue, taken before any cancer treatment. The receptors stem from a woman aged 35 to 70 with stage II squamous cell lung carcinoma. Each CDR3 is given with its conserved first and last residue. A D gene is named only where the DNA matches it firmly. The size entry is marked missing in some rows and otherwise reads once, few, many or a size class.

D gene,V gene,CDR3 length,clone size,J gene,CDR3 protein,CDR3 DNA
.,TRBV11-3,14,.,TRBJ2-1,CASSLAARNNEQFF,TGTGCCAGCAGCTTGGCCGCCAGAAACAATGAGCAGTTCTTC
TRBD1,TRBV29-1,14,.,TRBJ1-5,CSVALGQGNQPQHF,TGCAGCGTGGCCCTCGGACAGGGCAATCAGCCCCAGCATTTT
TRBD1,TRBV6-8,12,few,TRBJ1-2,CASSLRDSFYTF,TGTGCCAGCAGTCTCCGGGACAGCTTCTACACCTTC
TRBD1,TRBV19,16,once,TRBJ2-1,CASSMWDRGTYNEQFF,TGTGCCAGTAGTATGTGGGACAGGGGCACCTACAATGAGCAGTTCTTC
TRBD1,TRBV5-1,16,.,TRBJ2-6,CASSSNRGSGANVLTF,TGCGCCAGCAGCTCGAACAGGGGATCTGGGGCCAACGTCCTGACTTTC
.,TRBV28,16,.,TRBJ1-1,CASSATGRGYSTEAFF,TGTGCCAGCAGTGCCACCGGGAGAGGCTATAGCACTGAAGCTTTCTTT
TRBD1,TRBV9,15,few,TRBJ1-1,CASRGTALMNTEAFF,TGTGCCAGCAGGGGGACAGCTCTCATGAACACTGAAGCTTTCTTT
.,TRBV7-6,15,few,TRBJ1-3,CASSLVGASGNTIYF,TGTGCCAGCAGCTTGGTAGGGGCCTCTGGAAACACCATATATTTT
TRBD2,TRBV11-3,16,few,TRBJ2-3,CASSPGLAGARDTQYF,TGTGCCAGCAGCCCGGGACTAGCGGGAGCAAGAGATACGCAGTATTTT
.,TRBV19,18,.,TRBJ2-2,CASSIDKAGTANTGELFF,TGTGCCAGTAGTATAGACAAGGCGGGCACCGCGAACACCGGGGAGCTGTTTTTT
.,TRBV18,12,.,TRBJ1-6,CASSEGNSPLHF,TGTGCCAGCTCGGAAGGGAATTCACCCCTCCACTTT